This T cell receptor (beta chain) was sequenced in a study of HIV-infected patients and healthy controls. Via MiXCR, TCRdb re-called the 5' RACE reads, giving one row per CDR3 protein. This table has about 70,000 distinct CDR3 sequences, about 15% appearing once. The sequenced sample was CD4+ T cells from blood. This clonotype was sampled from a human donor in good health.

CDR3 residues: CASRRRDRGTRNTEAFF. CDR3 nucleotide sequence: TGTGCCAGCAGACGCCGGGACAGGGGGACTCGGAACACTGAAGCTTTCTTT. The gene calls are TRBV5-6 and TRBJ1-1, with 11 bases identical to TRBD1. The CDR3 is 17 amino acids. V was pared by 5 bases and J by 1 base, with 10 bases of the junction left unmatched. Germline values: CDR1 SGHDT, CDR2 YYEEEE. The complete variable domain, with remaining parts taken from reference TRBV5-6 and TRBJ1-1, reads DAGVTQSPTHLIKTRGQQVTLRCSPKSGHDTVSWYQQALGQGPQFIFQYYEEEERQRGNFPDRFSGHQFPNYSSELNVNALLLGDSALYLCASRRRDRGTRNTEAFFGQGTRLTVV.